The 30 T cell receptor beta chains below were found in one sample sequenced in a study of CD8 T cells in ankylosing spondylitis. These TCRs' antigens remain unknown. Each CDR3 protein is one row after TCRdb ran MiXCR on the 5' RACE reads. The data hold roughly 90,000 distinct CDR3 sequences, with roughly 10% observed a single time. Study results and limitations: Seven to nine highly homologous variants formed a TCR beta motif that appeared characteristic of ankylosing spondylitis blood.

Sequenced material: blood, either unsorted or a sorted T cell fraction (not recorded which). These receptors came from a male donor with ankylosing spondylitis.

Ten or more counts support this clonotype. The V gene is TRBV7-8, the J gene TRBJ2-3; no firm D call. CDR1 is SGHVS, CDR2 FQNEAQ, per germline. This CDR3 comprises 14 residues. The V gene lost 1 base and the J gene lost 2 bases, with 7 bases spanning the gap. CDR3 region: CASSLGQVTDTQYF. Written as DNA, the CDR3 is TGTGCCAGCAGCTTAGGTCAGGTCACAGATACGCAGTATTTT.

This clonotype was detected ten times or more. This rearrangement joins TRBV4-1 to TRBJ2-1; 10 positions match TRBD1. CDR1 is MGHRA and CDR2 is YSYEKL in the germline V gene. The V segment lost 9 bases and the J segment 13 bases; nucleotides outside the gene matches: 15. This CDR3 contains 14 residues. The DNA of the CDR3 is TGCGCCAGTGGACAGGGGGGCGATAATGAGGGTCAGTTCTTC. This gives the protein CASGQGGDNEGQFF.

This clonotype has ten or more counts. This chain joins TRBV6-2 or TRBV6-3 and TRBJ1-2, with D unclear. CDR3 length: 12 residues. V was trimmed by 6 bases and J by 4 bases, leaving 9 bases between them. Germline V gives CDR1 MNHEY, CDR2 SVGEGT. CDR3 DNA sequence: TGTGCCAGCAGCCCACGGAGCTATGGCTACACCTTC. It is translated as CASSPRSYGYTF.

The rearrangement links TRBV29-1 to TRBJ1-1; weak D call: TRBD1 (6 bases). Germline CDR1 reads SQVTM; CDR2 reads ANQGSEA. V gave up 1 base and J gave up 1 base, with 10 bases separating them. This CDR3 comprises 14 residues. The CDR3 loop reads CSVEAGRGNTEAFF. As DNA, the CDR3 is TGCAGCGTTGAAGCCGGCAGGGGGAACACTGAAGCTTTCTTT.

This rearrangement joins TRBV23-1 to TRBJ2-5, with 7 bases lining up with TRBD2. TRBV23-1 is reported as an ORF; its role is uncertain. Trimming at V came to 6 bases and at J to 1 base, leaving 5 bases not matched to a gene. The CDR3 loop spans 14 amino acids. CDR3 DNA sequence: TGCGCCAGCAGACTGGGGGGGGGCCAAGAGACCCAGTACTTC. Residues: CASRLGGGQETQYF.

This clonotype has ten or more counts. CDR3 amino acids: CATLHHTIYF. CDR3 nucleotide sequence: TGTGCCACCCTACACCACACCATATATTTT. This chain links TRBV12-3 or TRBV12-4 with TRBJ1-3; D is ambiguous. CDR3 length: 10 residues. V lost 10 bases to trimming and J lost 8 bases, with 9 bases between them.

This clonotype was observed many times. The rearrangement links TRBV29-1 to TRBJ2-7; D unresolved. Trimming removed 5 bases from V and 5 bases from J, with 13 bases in between. The CDR3 extends over 12 amino acids. CDR1 is SQVTM and CDR2 is ANQGSEA in the germline V gene. The CDR3 coding sequence is TGCAGCGTTAAGGGTTTCGGAAACGAGCAGTACTTC. Translated: CSVKGFGNEQYF.

This clonotype was seen only a few times. The rearrangement uses TRBV7-8 and TRBJ1-1, with 10 nucleotides matching TRBD1. CDR3 length: 16 residues. Germline V gene lookup returns CDR1 SGHVS and CDR2 FQNEAQ. J lost 4 bases, V lost 5 bases, and 10 bases had no gene match. This CDR3 reads CASSTPDRGRGTEAFF. DNA for the CDR3: TGTGCCAGCAGCACCCCCGACAGGGGGCGAGGCACTGAAGCTTTCTTT. The full variable domain, completed using reference TRBV7-8 and TRBJ1-1, is GAGVSQSPRYKVAKRGQDVALRCDPISGHVSLFWYQQALGQGPEFLTYFQNEAQLDKSGLPSDRFFAERPEGSVSTLKIQRTQQEDSAVYLCASSTPDRGRGTEAFFGQGTRLTVV.

This clonotype was counted ten times or more. J is TRBJ1-6 and V is TRBV25-1, with D hard to call. V dropped 1 base and J dropped 10 bases, with 14 bases sitting between them. Germline V CDR1 and CDR2: MGHDK, SYGVNS. This CDR3 region has 15 residues. The CDR3 nucleotides are TGTGCCAGCAGTGAATTAAAGGGTGCGGGGTCACCCCTCCACTTT. Its protein is CASSELKGAGSPLHF.

The gene calls are TRBV19 and TRBJ2-7; D remains ambiguous. This CDR3 is 13 amino acids long. Germline-derived CDR1 and CDR2 are LNHDA and SQIVND (reference sequence). Between the trimmed V and J ends, which lost 5 bases and 2 bases, there was a span of 10 bases. CDR3 sequence: CASSFSTTYEQYF. CDR3 DNA: TGTGCCAGTAGTTTTTCGACGACCTACGAGCAGTACTTC. The full variable domain, with the rest looked up from reference TRBV19 and TRBJ2-7, is DGGITQSPKYLFRKEGQNVTLSCEQNLNHDAMYWYRQDPGQGLRLIYYSQIVNDFQKGDIAEGYSVSREKKESFPLTVTSAQKNPTAFYLCASSFSTTYEQYFGPGTRLTVT.

This clonotype showed up many times. This rearrangement joins TRBV5-1 to TRBJ2-3; D may be TRBD2 (5 bases). Germline V gives CDR1 SGHRS, CDR2 YFSETQ. The V end was cut by 0 bases, the J end by 2 bases, with 13 bases between. The CDR3 is 16 amino acids. The CDR3: CASSLAGIVYTDTQYF. The CDR3 bases are TGCGCCAGCAGCTTGGCGGGGATAGTCTACACAGATACGCAGTATTTT.

In its sample, this clonotype was seen a few times. The V and J genes are TRBV24-1 and TRBJ2-1; D is possibly TRBD2 (5 bases). The CDR3 sequence is 15 residues long. Trimming shortened V by 12 bases and J by 4 bases, and 21 bases separated the two germline ends. Germline V CDR1 and CDR2: KGHDR, SFDVKD. The chain's CDR3 is CASSGNAKSYNEQFF. The CDR3 DNA follows: TGTGCCTCTTCCGGGAATGCCAAATCGTACAATGAGCAGTTCTTC.

This clonotype has at least ten counts. V gene TRBV12-3 or TRBV12-4 combines with J gene TRBJ2-1; TRBD2 matches at 8 bases. V gave up 0 bases and J gave up 7 bases; unmatched junction bases: 5. The CDR3 is 15 residues long. This CDR3 is CASSLAGGRRNEQFF. In nucleotides, the CDR3 is TGTGCCAGCAGTTTAGCTGGCGGGAGGAGGAATGAGCAGTTCTTC.

This clonotype occurred many times. CDR3 amino acids: CAISPGTENTGELFF. Written as DNA, the CDR3 is TGTGCCATCAGCCCCGGGACAGAGAACACCGGGGAGCTGTTTTTT. The V and J genes are TRBV10-3 and TRBJ2-2, with 7 bases matching TRBD1. Germline CDR1 ENHRY, CDR2 SYGVKD. The CDR3 is 15 residues long. V shed 6 bases, J shed 1 base, and the junction held 5 bases outside the gene matches.

This clonotype was counted ten times or more. The chain couples TRBV20-1 to TRBJ1-5; D gene ambiguous. The V end was cut by 0 bases, the J end by 1 base, with 10 bases between. The CDR3 is 15 residues long. Germline V gene sequence: CDR1 DFQATT, CDR2 SNEGSKA (reference sequence). The CDR3 loop is CSARDPGSSNQPQHF. CDR3 bases: TGCAGTGCTAGAGATCCGGGCAGCAGCAATCAGCCCCAGCATTTT.

This clonotype was detected a few times. The genes are TRBV13 and TRBJ2-1; no definite D call. Looked up from germline, CDR1 is PRHDT and CDR2 is FYEKMQ (reference sequence). The CDR3 consists of 15 residues. V was shortened by 4 bases and J by 6 bases, with 16 bases between the two germline ends. CDR3 loop: CASSSQVRLGNEQFF. In nucleotides, the CDR3 is TGTGCCAGCAGCTCCCAGGTAAGGCTCGGCAATGAGCAGTTCTTC.

This clonotype was seen more than once but under ten times. The gene calls are TRBV7-6 and TRBJ2-1; 11 bases map to TRBD2. CDR1 SGHVS and CDR2 FNYEAQ come from the germline V gene. This CDR3 has 16 amino acids. Trimming took 1 base from V and 6 from J; bases not matched to a gene: 5. CDR3 in DNA: TGTGCCAGCAGCTTAGAGGGTAGCGGGAGGGGCAATGAGCAGTTCTTC. It yields the protein CASSLEGSGRGNEQFF.

In its sample, this clonotype was seen many times. This chain links TRBV4-1 with TRBJ1-6; D gene ambiguous. Germline lookup yields CDR1 MGHRA and CDR2 YSYEKL. Trimming removed 1 base at V and 5 bases at J, with 6 bases between. The CDR3 extends over 14 amino acids. The CDR3 loop reads CASSQGRHNSPLHF. The CDR3 DNA reads as TGCGCCAGCAGCCAAGGTCGCCATAATTCACCCCTCCACTTT.

V is TRBV24-1 and J is TRBJ2-1, with D possibly matching TRBD2 (5 bases). V was trimmed by 1 base and J by 8 bases, leaving 14 bases between them. The CDR3 extends over 15 amino acids. Germline CDR1 is KGHDR and CDR2 is SFDVKD. In DNA, the CDR3 is TGTGCCACCAGTGATTTCAGAGGGTTCGACGATGAGCAGTTCTTC. It yields the protein CATSDFRGFDDEQFF.

This clonotype was recorded at least ten times. The rearrangement joins TRBV12-5 to TRBJ1-1, with TRBD1 as a possible D gene (5 bases). Looked up from germline, CDR1 is LGHNT and CDR2 is FRNRAP. This CDR3 has 16 amino acids. The V and J ends lost 3 bases and 3 bases respectively, with 17 bases between them. The DNA for the CDR3 is TGTGCTAGTGGTTTCTGGATCGGGGGTAAAGACACTGAAGCTTTCTTT. This encodes CASGFWIGGKDTEAFF. Variable domain in full (rest from reference TRBV12-5 and TRBJ1-1): DARVTQTPRHKVTEMGQEVTMRCQPILGHNTVFWYRQTMMQGLELLAYFRNRAPLDDSGMPKDRFSAEMPDATLATLKIQPSEPRDSAVYFCASGFWIGGKDTEAFFGQGTRLTVV.

This clonotype was counted ten times or more. The chain links TRBV27 to TRBJ1-5; D gene uncertain. Germline CDR1 and CDR2: MNHEY and SMNVEV (reference sequence). There are 14 residues in the CDR3. V lost 4 bases to trimming and J lost 4 bases, with 11 bases between them. The CDR3 protein is CASSSSIRNQPQHF. The DNA of the CDR3 is TGTGCCAGCAGTTCCTCGATTAGGAATCAGCCCCAGCATTTT.

The rearrangement uses TRBV6-1 and TRBJ1-5; perhaps TRBD1 as D (5 bases). The CDR3 runs to 16 residues. Deletions cut 2 bases from V and 3 bases from J, with 14 bases between. The V gene's germline CDR1 is MNHNS and CDR2 SASEGT. Here the CDR3 reads CASSEYSGTLNQPQHF. The CDR3 DNA reads as TGTGCCAGCAGTGAATACTCCGGGACCCTCAATCAGCCCCAGCATTTT.

This chain joins TRBV5-6 and TRBJ2-7, with D possibly matching TRBD2 (5 bases). Germline CDR1 is SGHDT and CDR2 is YYEEEE. V dropped 6 bases and J dropped 0 bases, with 13 bases sitting between them. This CDR3 spans 14 amino acids. CDR3 sequence: CASTLLGSSYEQYV. The CDR3 DNA reads as TGTGCCAGCACCCTCTTGGGGAGCTCCTACGAGCAGTACGTC.

This clonotype came up many times. The chain recombines TRBV12-3 or TRBV12-4 with TRBJ1-4; D might be TRBD1 (6 bases). V was shortened by 5 bases and J by 5 bases, with 6 bases between the two germline ends. The CDR3 is 12 residues long. CDR3 loop: CASSTGNEKLFF. The CDR3 coding sequence is TGTGCCAGCAGTACAGGGAATGAAAAACTGTTTTTT.

This clonotype was seen a handful of times. The CDR3 DNA reads as TGTGCCATCAGTCTGACTAATGTAGATGAGCAGTTCTTC. Its protein is CAISLTNVDEQFF. The V gene is TRBV10-3, the J gene TRBJ2-1; D possibly corresponds to TRBD2 (5 bases). Trimming cost V 5 bases and J 8 bases, with 13 bases left between them. The CDR3 extends over 13 amino acids. Germline loops: CDR1 ENHRY, CDR2 SYGVKD.

The V call is TRBV27, the J call TRBJ2-7, with TRBD1 as a possible D gene (7 bases). The CDR3 has 15 residues. CDR1 is MNHEY, CDR2 SMNVEV, per germline (reference sequence). Trimming removed 5 bases from V and 3 bases from J, with 17 bases in between. The CDR3 spells CASSARQGGDYEQYF. In nucleotides, the CDR3 is TGTGCCAGCAGTGCCAGACAGGGAGGTGACTACGAGCAGTACTTC.

This chain uses TRBV28 with TRBJ2-7, with TRBD2 matching 8 bases. The CDR3 extends over 14 amino acids. The germline V gene has CDR1 MDHEN and CDR2 SYDVKM. After removal of 6 bases from V and 0 bases from J, the junction contained 4 bases not matched to a gene. The CDR3 is CASSPGTSSYEQYF. The CDR3 DNA sequence: TGTGCCAGCAGCCCCGGGACTAGCTCCTACGAGCAGTACTTC.

The chain employs TRBV7-9 and TRBJ2-7, with TRBD2 matching 7 bases. J was trimmed by 2 bases and V by 2 bases; bases with no gene match: 6. The CDR3 sequence is 15 residues long. Germline-derived CDR1 and CDR2 are SEHNR and FQNEAQ (reference sequence). CDR3 sequence reads: CASSLSQGGPYEQYF. Written as DNA, the CDR3 is TGTGCCAGCAGCTTATCGCAGGGAGGGCCCTACGAGCAGTACTTC.

This chain uses TRBV27 with TRBJ1-4; the D gene is possibly TRBD1 (6 bases). The V gene's germline CDR1 is MNHEY and CDR2 SMNVEV (reference sequence). Trimming pared 6 bases from V and 2 bases from J, leaving 10 bases between. The CDR3 loop spans 14 amino acids. The CDR3: CASSGGQTNEKLFF. As DNA, the CDR3 is TGTGCCAGCAGCGGTGGACAGACTAATGAAAAACTGTTTTTT. Together with reference TRBV27 and TRBJ1-4, the CDR3 gives the full variable domain: EAQVTQNPRYLITVTGKKLTVTCSQNMNHEYMSWYRQDPGLGLRQIYYSMNVEVTDKGDVPEGYKVSRKEKRNFPLILESPSPNQTSLYFCASSGGQTNEKLFFGSGTQLSVL.

This clonotype was detected a few times. DNA of the CDR3: TGTGCCAGCAGCCGCGCGGACACCTACGAGCAGTACTTC. Its protein product is CASSRADTYEQYF. This chain links TRBV7-9 with TRBJ2-7; possibly TRBD1 for D (5 bases). The germline V gene encodes CDR1 SEHNR and CDR2 FQNEAQ (reference sequence). This CDR3 is 13 amino acids long. Trimming shortened V by 5 bases and J by 2 bases, and 10 bases separated the two germline ends.